The rows below give T cell receptor beta chains drawn from one sample of a study of regulatory T cells in long-lasting Graves disease. TCRdb itself ran the multiplex PCR reads through MiXCR, one entry per CDR3 protein. The sample has hundreds of thousands of distinct CDR3 sequences, around 17% seen once; the top ten hold more than 15%. The same sample was also used in a study of T cells in Graves' hyperthyroidism and ophthalmopathy.

Sequenced here: peripheral blood mononuclear cells (PBMCs), sampled at new diagnosis, from a patient treated with antithyroid drugs. The receptors come from a woman younger than 45 with Graves disease. The CDR3 runs from the conserved cysteine through the conserved F or W. D genes are given only for firm matches. Clone size is stated in some rows and not others, as once, few, many or a class when expanded.

TRBJ2-3	-	-	TRBV20-1	TGCAGTGCGCACGGGAGCACAGATACGCAGTATTTT	CSAHGSTDTQYF
TRBJ2-7	few	-	TRBV27	TGTGCCAGCGGGGCATCGGGCTCCTACGAGCAGTACTTC	CASGASGSYEQYF
TRBJ2-7	few	TRBD1	TRBV20-1	TGCAGTGCTAGACGGGACAGGGGATCCTACGAGCAGTACTTC	CSARRDRGSYEQYF
TRBJ2-7	-	TRBD1	TRBV11-3	TGTGCCAGCAGCTTTGGGGGGACAGGACAATACGAGCAGTACTTC	CASSFGGTGQYEQYF
TRBJ2-7	-	TRBD2	TRBV19	TGTGCCAGTAGTATGGCGGCGGGAGTAGTATACGAGCAGTACTTC	CASSMAAGVVYEQYF
TRBJ2-4	few	TRBD2	TRBV6-1	TGTGCCAGCACCTCCGGGGGGTTTGGAGGGGACATTCAGTACTTC	CASTSGGFGGDIQYF
TRBJ1-1	many	-	TRBV29-1	TGCAGCGTCCAGACAGCCATGAACACTGAAGCTTTCTTT	CSVQTAMNTEAFF
TRBJ2-7	-	TRBD1	TRBV15	TGTGCCACCAGCAAAGCACCGCAGGGGGCAGGTGGCGAGCAGTACTTC	CATSKAPQGAGGEQYF
TRBJ1-2	-	-	TRBV20-1	TGCAGTGCTAGAAGGGTGGGATCGGGCATCAGCTATGGCTACACCTTC	CSARRVGSGISYGYTF
TRBJ2-1	-	TRBD2	TRBV18	TGTGCCAGCTCACCACCGGGACTAGCGGGAGGGGAGCAGTTCTTC	CASSPPGLAGGEQFF
TRBJ1-1	many	-	TRBV5-1	TGCGCCAGCAGATTCCAGAACACTGAAGCTTTCTTT	CASRFQNTEAFF
TRBJ2-3	few	TRBD1	TRBV29-1	TGCAGCGTTGAGCTCGGACAGGGGATGAGGGATACGCAGTATTTT	CSVELGQGMRDTQYF
TRBJ1-2	-	-	TRBV6-1	TGTGCCAGCATTCCGACAGCCCCCAGCTATGGCTACACCTTC	CASIPTAPSYGYTF
TRBJ2-5	-	TRBD1	TRBV9	TGTGCCAGCAGCGCCTCCTCGGGACAGCTGGAGACCCAGTACTTC	CASSASSGQLETQYF
TRBJ2-1	-	TRBD2	TRBV9	TGTGCCAGCAGCGTAGATCCAGCGGGAGGGCTTCGCAATGAGCAGTTCTTC	CASSVDPAGGLRNEQFF
TRBJ2-1	many	TRBD2	TRBV2	TGTGCCAGCAGTCGACTAGCGGTAAGCTCCTACAATGAGCAGTTCTTC	CASSRLAVSSYNEQFF
TRBJ2-5	many	-	TRBV18	TGTGCCAGCTCACCTCCGAAACAGCTCCAAGAGACCCAGTACTTC	CASSPPKQLQETQYF
TRBJ2-1	-	TRBD1	TRBV28	TGTGCCAGCAGTTTGAGGGGGCCCCAGTTCTTC	CASSLRGPQFF
TRBJ2-2	few	-	TRBV18	TGTGCCAGCTCACCGGGTCAAGGGACGAACACCGGGGAGCTGTTTTTT	CASSPGQGTNTGELFF
TRBJ2-7	many	TRBD1	TRBV20-1	TGCAGTGCCACCGGGACAGGGAGGTACGAGCAGTACTTC	CSATGTGRYEQYF
TRBJ1-2	many	TRBD1	TRBV7-9	TGTGCCAGCAGCCCGCAGGGACAGGCTAACTATGGCTACACCTTC	CASSPQGQANYGYTF
TRBJ2-3	-	-	TRBV9	TGTGCCAGCAGCGAACGATCGGGCTCCTCCGGGGATACGCAGTATTTT	CASSERSGSSGDTQYF
TRBJ1-6	many	-	TRBV15	TGTGCCACCAGCGCAAGAGCGGCTGACGGAAATTCACCCCTCCACTTT	CATSARAADGNSPLHF
TRBJ2-5	many	-	TRBV2	TGTGCCAGCAGTGAATTGGGTGGCGCAAAAGAGACCCAGTACTTC	CASSELGGAKETQYF
TRBJ1-2	-	-	TRBV7-9	TGTGCCAGCAGCCAAGGGAACGAGGGGGTGTATTATGGCTACACCTTC	CASSQGNEGVYYGYTF
TRBJ2-7	-	-	TRBV24-1	TGTGCCACCAGTGGACTAGGAGAGCTCGACGAGCAGTACTTC	CATSGLGELDEQYF
TRBJ2-3	few	TRBD1	TRBV19	TGTGCCTCGACAGGGGTCAAGGATACAGATACGCAGTATTTT	CASTGVKDTDTQYF
TRBJ1-2	many	TRBD1	TRBV20-1	TGCAGTGCTAGAGAGGACAGGGTCGGGGGCTACACCTTC	CSAREDRVGGYTF
TRBJ2-1	many	TRBD2	TRBV2	TGTGCCAGCAGTGAAAGCCTAGCGGGCTACAATGAGCAGTTCTTC	CASSESLAGYNEQFF
TRBJ1-5	many	-	TRBV4-1	TGTGCCAGCAGCCAAGATCCCAATCAGCCCCAGCATTTT	CASSQDPNQPQHF
TRBJ1-3	many	TRBD1	TRBV6-2/TRBV6-3	TGTGCCAGCGGACAGGGCTCTGGAAACACCATATATTTT	CASGQGSGNTIYF
TRBJ2-2	many	-	TRBV10-3	TGTGCCATCAGTGTTGGGGGGTCGGTGATTTCCGGGGAGCTGTTTTTT	CAISVGGSVISGELFF
TRBJ1-1	few	-	TRBV13	TGTGCCAGCAGTGAACTGGTTGGGGGCACTGAAGCTTTCTTT	CASSELVGGTEAFF
TRBJ1-5	many	-	TRBV20-1	TGCAGTGCTAGGAGGGGGGATCAGCCCCAGCATTTT	CSARRGDQPQHF
TRBJ2-5	-	TRBD2	TRBV6-1	TGTGCCAGCACCTACGGGAGGGCGTCGCAAGGGACCCAGTACTTC	CASTYGRASQGTQYF
TRBJ2-7	-	-	TRBV11-2	TGTGCCAGCAGCTTAGGGCAGGGGGGACCCTACGAGCAGTACTTC	CASSLGQGGPYEQYF
TRBJ1-1	many	-	TRBV30	TGTGCCTGGAGGGACAACGTGAACACTGAAGCTTTCTTT	CAWRDNVNTEAFF
TRBJ2-2	few	TRBD2	TRBV28	TGTGCCAGCAGGGGTCCCGAGGCTGCGGGAGCAACCGGGGAGCTGTTTTTT	CASRGPEAAGATGELFF
TRBJ1-2	few	-	TRBV5-1	TGCGCCAGCAGCTTGGGATTCGAGGCAAGCTACACCTTC	CASSLGFEASYTF
TRBJ1-2	many	-	TRBV2	TGTGCCAGCAGTGTAAACGGACTCTATGGCTACACCTTC	CASSVNGLYGYTF
TRBJ1-2	-	-	TRBV3-1	TGTGCCAGCAGCCAGGGGGGGGCGGTTGGCTACACCTTC	CASSQGGAVGYTF
TRBJ2-1	few	TRBD2	TRBV20-1	TGCAGTGCTAGAGATCCTAGCGGGAGCCATGTGTATGAGCAGTTCTTC	CSARDPSGSHVYEQFF
TRBJ1-1	many	-	TRBV6-1	TGTGCCAGCACCCCGGGGCAGTTCGTGAACACTGAAGCTTTCTTT	CASTPGQFVNTEAFF
TRBJ1-1	-	TRBD1	TRBV7-2	TGTGCCAGCAGCGCCAGGGGGAAGAACACTGAAGCTTTCTTT	CASSARGKNTEAFF
TRBJ1-2	few	-	TRBV6-1	TGTGCCAGCAGTAGCAGGACAGCTGTATATGGCTACACCTTC	CASSSRTAVYGYTF
TRBJ1-1	many	TRBD1	TRBV7-2	TGTGCCAGCAGCTTAGCAGGACAGGGGGCTGCACTGGACACTGAAGCTTTCTTT	CASSLAGQGAALDTEAFF
TRBJ2-1	many	-	TRBV7-2	TGTGCCAGCAGCCGACCCGCCGGGACACCTCGAAATGAGCAGTTCTTC	CASSRPAGTPRNEQFF
TRBJ2-4	few	-	TRBV6-2/TRBV6-3	TGTGCCAGCAGTTACTCGACGGAGGTCAAAAACATTCAGTACTTC	CASSYSTEVKNIQYF
TRBJ1-6	few	-	TRBV30	TGTGCCTGGAGAGCAGGTCGATCGAGTTCACCCCTCCACTTT	CAWRAGRSSSPLHF
TRBJ2-6	many	-	TRBV6-1	TGTGCCAGCAGTGATCGAGGGACTGGGGCCAACGTCCTGACTTTC	CASSDRGTGANVLTF
TRBJ1-1	-	-	TRBV20-1	TGCAGTGCTCTGCCTGGGAACACTGAAGCTTTCTTT	CSALPGNTEAFF
TRBJ2-1	-	-	TRBV12-5	TGTGCTAGTGGGGCCCCCGGCGGGCTCTACAATGAGCAGTTCTTC	CASGAPGGLYNEQFF
TRBJ2-5	many	TRBD2	TRBV28	TGTGCCAGCACTTTTGCGGGAGCCTCTGGGGAGACCCAGTACTTC	CASTFAGASGETQYF
TRBJ1-4	many	-	TRBV28	TGTGCCAGCAGTCGACAGCCTAGGGGCGAAAAACTGTTTTTT	CASSRQPRGEKLFF
TRBJ1-5	-	-	TRBV3-1	TGTGCCAGCAGCCAAGGAGGGACCCAGCCCCAGCATTTT	CASSQGGTQPQHF
TRBJ2-6	-	TRBD1	TRBV20-1	TGCAGTGTGACAGGGCCTCCCAAAGGGGCCAACGTCCTGACTTTC	CSVTGPPKGANVLTF